The 22 T cell receptor beta chains given below trace back to one sample, sequenced in a study of cytotoxic CD8 clonotypes in ibrutinib-treated CLL. Sequencing used immunoSEQ multiplex PCR; TCRdb keeps in-frame clones, though not all of them. The data contain 100,000 to 150,000 clones, roughly 85% of them singletons. The sequencing here drew on PBMCs, taken after 24 months of ibrutinib treatment. The receptor set was obtained from a human donor with chronic lymphocytic leukemia.

This chain links TRBV19 with TRBJ1-5; 7 bases line up with TRBD1. Germline CDR1 and CDR2: LNHDA and SQIVND (reference sequence). The ends lost 4 bases at V and 0 bases at J; junction bases unmatched: 6. The CDR3 has 16 residues. CDR3: CASSRGQPNSNQPQHF. Here the CDR3 DNA reads TGTGCCAGTAGTAGGGGACAGCCGAATAGCAATCAGCCCCAGCATTTT.

CDR3 amino acids: CSAHDTYEQYF. The CDR3 nucleotides are TGCAGTGCTCATGACACCTACGAGCAGTACTTC. The chain joins TRBV20-1 to TRBJ2-7; unclear D gene. With 5 bases removed from V and 2 bases from J, the gap between germline ends came to 7 bases. Per the germline V gene, CDR1 is DFQATT and CDR2 is SNEGSKA (reference sequence). The CDR3 has 11 amino acids.

This chain uses TRBV5-4 with TRBJ2-3; 8 bases are shared with TRBD2. Trimming removed 4 bases from V and 0 bases from J; junction bases left unmatched: 10. The CDR3 totals 17 residues. Germline V gives CDR1 SGHNT, CDR2 YYREEE (reference sequence). CDR3 residues: CASSPRTSTTSTDTQYF. In DNA form, the CDR3 reads TGTGCCAGCAGCCCTCGGACTAGCACCACTAGCACAGATACGCAGTATTTT.

The chain recombines TRBV10-2 with TRBJ1-1; D uncertain. Trimming shortened V by 3 bases and J by 0 bases, and 11 bases separated the two germline ends. The CDR3 consists of 15 residues. CDR1 and CDR2 from the germline V gene are WSHSY and SAAADI. CDR3 protein: CASSDVGFLNTEAFF. The CDR3 DNA sequence: TGCGCCAGCAGTGATGTAGGCTTTTTGAACACTGAAGCTTTCTTT.

DNA for the CDR3: TGTGCCAGCACCTCGGGAACACGAAAACTGTTTTTT. It yields the protein CASTSGTRKLFF. The chain employs TRBV28 and TRBJ1-4; no clear D gene. CDR3 length: 12 amino acids. Germline loops: CDR1 MDHEN, CDR2 SYDVKM. V lost 7 bases and J 10 bases, leaving 13 bases between the germline ends.

This chain connects TRBV19 to TRBJ2-6; 7 positions match TRBD1. Germline lookup yields CDR1 LNHDA and CDR2 SQIVND (reference sequence). Germline trimming cut 5 bases from V and 4 bases from J; bases unmatched to any gene: 8. CDR3 size: 16 residues. The DNA for the CDR3 is TGTGCCAGTAGTGTTAACAGGGGATCCGGGGCCAACGTCCTGACTTTC. Amino acid sequence: CASSVNRGSGANVLTF.

The chain combines TRBV13 with TRBJ1-1; D not resolved. CDR1 and CDR2 (germline): PRHDT, FYEKMQ (reference sequence). This CDR3 contains 17 residues. V was trimmed by 5 bases and J by 0 bases, leaving 19 bases between them. In DNA form, the CDR3 reads TGTGCCAGCAGCCTGTACCGGACCGCTCTGATGAACACTGAAGCTTTCTTT. Its protein product is CASSLYRTALMNTEAFF.

The chain couples TRBV27 to TRBJ2-2, with D possibly matching TRBD1 (7 bases). V lost 3 bases and J lost 3, with 8 bases in between. Germline V lookup: CDR1 MNHEY, CDR2 SMNVEV (reference sequence). The CDR3 loop spans 14 amino acids. CDR3 region: CASSFRGDTGELFF. The CDR3, as DNA: TGTGCCAGCAGTTTCAGGGGGGACACCGGGGAGCTGTTTTTT.

A few counts support this clone. The J gene is TRBJ1-2, the V gene TRBV2; 8 bases are shared with TRBD1. The CDR3 extends over 13 amino acids. Germline V gene data show CDR1 as SNHLY and CDR2 as FYNNEI. The ends lost 7 bases at V and 8 bases at J; junction bases unmatched: 9. CDR3 sequence (DNA): TGTGCCAGCACCAGCTCAGGGGGCTACGGCTACACCTTC. This encodes CASTSSGGYGYTF.

The J gene is TRBJ1-2, the V gene TRBV6-1; D gene unclear. Germline V gives CDR1 MNHNS, CDR2 SASEGT. Trimming removed 2 bases from V and 1 base from J, with 8 bases in between. The CDR3 runs to 14 residues. The DNA of the CDR3 is TGTGCCAGCAGTGAACAACCAAGTAACTATGGCTACACCTTC. Translating it yields CASSEQPSNYGYTF.

In its sample, this clone was seen once. The CDR3 sequence: CASSWGEGRVYNEQFF. The CDR3 nucleotides read TGTGCCAGCAGTTGGGGCGAGGGTCGGGTGTACAATGAGCAGTTCTTC. The chain joins TRBV6-5 to TRBJ2-1; D may correspond to TRBD1 or TRBD2 (5 bases each). Looked up from germline, CDR1 is MNHEY and CDR2 is SVGAGI. The CDR3 extends over 16 amino acids. V lost 4 bases and J lost 4, with 17 bases in between.

The rearrangement joins TRBV7-9 to TRBJ1-1; perhaps TRBD1 as D (6 bases). Germline CDR1 and CDR2: SEHNR and FQNEAQ (reference sequence). This CDR3 is 17 amino acids long. V was pared by 6 bases and J by 1 base, with 21 bases between. CDR3 bases: TGTGCCAGCAGGTTGCCATGGTGGACAGACAGGAACACTGAAGCTTTCTTT. Translated, it gives CASRLPWWTDRNTEAFF. Full variable domain (missing parts from reference TRBV7-9 and TRBJ1-1): DTGVSQNPRHKITKRGQNVTFRCDPISEHNRLYWYRQTLGQGPEFLTYFQNEAQLEKSRLLSDRFSAERPKGSFSTLEIQRTEQGDSAMYLCASRLPWWTDRNTEAFFGQGTRLTVV.

This chain links TRBV10-3 with TRBJ2-4; D gene uncertain. Trimming left V 11 bases short and J 6 bases short, with 17 bases between. Germline lookup yields CDR1 ENHRY and CDR2 SYGVKD. CDR3 length: 13 residues. DNA for the CDR3: TGTGCCTCCGCCGAAGAGCCGGGAAACATTCAGTACTTC. Amino acids: CASAEEPGNIQYF.

The chain uses TRBV6-5 and TRBJ1-2; TRBD1 aligns across 7 bases. Germline V gene lookup returns CDR1 MNHEY and CDR2 SVGAGI. V shed 6 bases and J 2 bases; nucleotides not matched to a gene: 6. CDR3 size: 14 residues. CDR3 nucleotides: TGTGCCAGCAGGTGGAACAGGGGAAACTATGGCTACACCTTC. Protein sequence: CASRWNRGNYGYTF.

The CDR3 coding sequence is TGTGCCAGCTCAGTTGGCGTGAGCTACGAGCAGTACTTC. Amino acid sequence: CASSVGVSYEQYF. The rearrangement joins TRBV18 to TRBJ2-7; D ambiguous. The CDR3 is 13 residues long. Germline V gene lookup returns CDR1 KGHSH and CDR2 LQKENI. The V end lost 5 bases, the J end lost 3 bases, and 11 bases lay between the germline ends.

The CDR3 is CASSHAGTSNGEQYF. In DNA, the CDR3 is TGTGCCAGCAGCCATGCCGGGACTAGTAACGGCGAGCAGTACTTC. This sequence joins TRBV4-2 and TRBJ2-7, with 8 bases matching TRBD2. The V gene end was trimmed by 3 bases and the J gene end by 6 bases; junction bases not matched to a gene: 10. Looked up from germline, CDR1 is LGHNA and CDR2 is YNFKEQ. The CDR3 covers 15 residues.

The CDR3 DNA follows: TGCGCCAGCAGCCAAGATGTCACCACTGGGACCCAGTACTTC. This codes for CASSQDVTTGTQYF. This chain joins TRBV4-3 and TRBJ2-5; no definite D call. Germline CDR1 LGHNA, CDR2 YSLEER. The CDR3 runs to 14 residues. With 0 bases removed from V and 7 bases from J, the gap between germline ends came to 12 bases.

This clone has only a few counts. CDR3: CASSVVGGTVGYTF. CDR3 bases: TGTGCCAGCAGCGTAGTGGGTGGAACGGTTGGCTACACCTTC. The V and J genes are TRBV9 and TRBJ1-2; no reliable D call. The germline V gene has CDR1 SGDLS and CDR2 YYNGEE. V was trimmed by 0 bases and J by 7 bases, leaving 13 bases between them. The length of the CDR3 is 14 residues.

The chain couples TRBV28 to TRBJ2-1, with 9 bases matching TRBD2. Trimming removed 5 bases from V and 7 bases from J; junction bases left unmatched: 12. The CDR3 is made up of 16 amino acids. Looked up from germline, CDR1 is MDHEN and CDR2 is SYDVKM. CDR3 sequence: CASSPPGGGAKNEQFF. CDR3 DNA: TGTGCCAGCAGTCCCCCGGGCGGGGGGGCTAAAAATGAGCAGTTCTTC. Full variable domain (outside the CDR3, taken from reference TRBV28 and TRBJ2-1): DVKVTQSSRYLVKRTGEKVFLECVQDMDHENMFWYRQDPGLGLRLIYFSYDVKMKEKGDIPEGYSVSREKKERFSLILESASTNQTSMYLCASSPPGGGAKNEQFFGPGTRLTVL.

This clone has a handful of counts. The CDR3 loop is CASKTGQAVLTGELFF. In nucleotides, the CDR3 is TGTGCCAGTAAAACGGGACAGGCTGTGCTGACCGGGGAGCTGTTTTTT. The rearrangement uses TRBV19 and TRBJ2-2; TRBD1 agrees at 8 bases. The CDR3 has 16 residues. The J segment lost 5 bases and the V segment lost 7 bases, leaving 12 bases of the junction unmatched. Germline V gene sequence: CDR1 LNHDA, CDR2 SQIVND (reference sequence).

The chain recombines TRBV7-5 with TRBJ1-2; the table's D call TRBD1 went unverified against the DNA. TRBV7-5 is a known pseudogene. This CDR3 comprises 14 residues. CDR3 sequence: CARIKAKGLGGYTF. The CDR3 nucleotides are TGTGCCAGAATTAAAGCCAAGGGGCTCGGTGGCTACACCTTC.

The genes are TRBV2 and TRBJ1-5, with D perhaps TRBD1 (5 bases). This CDR3 spans 14 amino acids. Trimming shortened V by 7 bases and J by 9 bases, and 19 bases separated the two germline ends. CDR1 and CDR2 (germline): SNHLY, FYNNEI. The CDR3 DNA follows: TGTGCCAGCACTACAGGAAATTCCCTTTCGCCCCAGCATTTT. It is translated as CASTTGNSLSPQHF.